This is a list of T cell receptor beta chains from one sample in a study of spatial heterogeneity in lung cancer. Each CDR3 protein is one row after TCRdb ran MiXCR on the 5' RACE reads. The table records some 54,000 distinct CDR3 sequences, roughly 7% of them present only once. Sequences were derived from PBMCs, sampled at follow-up. These receptors all stem from a female donor with early-stage non-small cell lung cancer. CDR3s include the opening cysteine and the closing phenylalanine or tryptophan. A D gene is named only where the DNA matches it firmly. A row's size may be missing; if present it is once, few, many or a size class.

DNA | CDR3 | V | size | J | D
TGCAGTGCTAGCAGGGTGGGGGCCACCTACAATGAGCAGTTCTTC | CSASRVGATYNEQFF | TRBV20-1 | medium-sized | TRBJ2-1 | NA
TGTGCCAGCAGCCCCGCCGGGGCCAACGTCCTGACTTTC | CASSPAGANVLTF | TRBV14 | many | TRBJ2-6 | NA
TGTGCCAGCAGTTTAACCGTTGTAGGGCCCCACACAGATACGCAGTATTTT | CASSLTVVGPHTDTQYF | TRBV27 | many | TRBJ2-3 | NA
TGCGCCAGCAGCCAAGATGCCAGAGGCAATCAGCCCCAGCATTTT | CASSQDARGNQPQHF | TRBV4-1 | few | TRBJ1-5 | NA
TGTGCCAGCAGCACGGACACGCGTCGTTCTGAAGCTTTCTTT | CASSTDTRRSEAFF | TRBV7-9 | NA | TRBJ1-1 | NA
TGCAGTGCTGGGACAGGGGGGACCGAGCAGTACTTC | CSAGTGGTEQYF | TRBV20-1 | few | TRBJ2-7 | TRBD1
TGCAGTGCCCGACCCAATCTAAGGGCCGGGGAGCTGTTTTTT | CSARPNLRAGELFF | TRBV20-1 | many | TRBJ2-2 | NA
TGTGCCAGCAGCTTAAGCGCCCAGATCAATCAGCCCCAGCATTTT | CASSLSAQINQPQHF | TRBV7-2 | many | TRBJ1-5 | NA
TGTGCCAGCAGCCTAAATCCAGGGGATGAAAAACTGTTTTTT | CASSLNPGDEKLFF | TRBV7-2 | NA | TRBJ1-4 | NA
TGTGCCAGCAGCTTAGGACAGGGGGGAGATACGCAGTATTTT | CASSLGQGGDTQYF | TRBV7-9 | NA | TRBJ2-3 | TRBD1
TGCAGTGCTAGGGTGTATACCGGGGAGCTGTTTTTT | CSARVYTGELFF | TRBV20-1 | NA | TRBJ2-2 | NA
TGTGCCACCAGTGATCCCGGGACAGGGCAGTTCTTC | CATSDPGTGQFF | TRBV24-1 | many | TRBJ2-1 | TRBD1
TGTGCCAGCAGCTTTACTAGCGGGGGGCTCCAAGAGACCCAGTACTTC | CASSFTSGGLQETQYF | TRBV11-2 | NA | TRBJ2-5 | TRBD2